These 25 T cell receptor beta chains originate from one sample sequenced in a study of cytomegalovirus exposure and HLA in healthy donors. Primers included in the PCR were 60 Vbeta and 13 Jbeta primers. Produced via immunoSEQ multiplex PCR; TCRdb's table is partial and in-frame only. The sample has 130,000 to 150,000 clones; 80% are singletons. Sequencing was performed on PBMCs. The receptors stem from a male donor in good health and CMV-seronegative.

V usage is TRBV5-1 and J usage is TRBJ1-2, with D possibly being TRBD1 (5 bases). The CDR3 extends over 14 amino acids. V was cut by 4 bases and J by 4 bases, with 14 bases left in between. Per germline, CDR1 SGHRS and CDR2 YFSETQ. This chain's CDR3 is CASSPQTDFYGYTF. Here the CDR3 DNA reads TGCGCCAGCAGCCCACAGACAGACTTCTATGGCTACACCTTC.

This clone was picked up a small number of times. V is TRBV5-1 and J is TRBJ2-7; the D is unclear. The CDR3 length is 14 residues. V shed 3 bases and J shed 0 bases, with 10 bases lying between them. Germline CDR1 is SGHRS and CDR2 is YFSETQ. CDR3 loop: CASSSGTGSYEQYF. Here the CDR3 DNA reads TGCGCCAGCAGCTCAGGCACTGGCTCCTACGAGCAGTACTTC. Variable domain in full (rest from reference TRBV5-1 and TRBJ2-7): KAGVTQTPRYLIKTRGQQVTLSCSPISGHRSVSWYQQTPGQGLQFLFEYFSETQRNKGNFPGRFSGRQFSNSRSEMNVSTLELGDSALYLCASSSGTGSYEQYFGPGTRLTVT.

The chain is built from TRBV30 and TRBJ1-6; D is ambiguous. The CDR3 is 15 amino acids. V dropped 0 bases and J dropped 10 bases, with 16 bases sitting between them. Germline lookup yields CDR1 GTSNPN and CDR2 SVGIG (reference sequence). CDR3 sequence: CAWSVLNGLRSPLHF. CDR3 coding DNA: TGTGCCTGGAGTGTACTTAACGGTCTTCGGTCACCCCTCCACTTT.

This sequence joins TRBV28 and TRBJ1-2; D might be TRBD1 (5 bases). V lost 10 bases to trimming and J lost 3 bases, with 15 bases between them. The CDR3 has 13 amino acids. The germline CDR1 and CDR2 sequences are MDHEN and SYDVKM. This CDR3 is CAIRRGRDYGYTF. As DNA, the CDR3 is TGTGCCATCCGGCGGGGGAGGGACTATGGCTACACCTTC.

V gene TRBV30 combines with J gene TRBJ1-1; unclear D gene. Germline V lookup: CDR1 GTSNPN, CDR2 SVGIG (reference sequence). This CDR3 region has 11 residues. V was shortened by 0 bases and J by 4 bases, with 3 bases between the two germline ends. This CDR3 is CAWSVLTEAFF. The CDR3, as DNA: TGTGCCTGGAGTGTACTCACTGAAGCTTTCTTT.

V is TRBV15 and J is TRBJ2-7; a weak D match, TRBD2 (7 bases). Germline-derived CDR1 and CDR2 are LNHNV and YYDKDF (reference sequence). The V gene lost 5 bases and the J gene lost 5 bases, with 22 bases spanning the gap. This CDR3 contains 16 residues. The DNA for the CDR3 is TGTGCCACCAGCGAAGGGGGAGGGGTAGGAACGAACGAGCAGTACTTC. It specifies CATSEGGGVGTNEQYF.

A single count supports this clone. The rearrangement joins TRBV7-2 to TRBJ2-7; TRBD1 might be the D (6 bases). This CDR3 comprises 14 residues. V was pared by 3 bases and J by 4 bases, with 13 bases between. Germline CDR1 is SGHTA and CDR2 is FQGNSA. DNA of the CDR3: TGTGCCAGCAGCTTTTGGTCAGGGGCTTACGAGCAGTACTTC. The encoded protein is CASSFWSGAYEQYF.

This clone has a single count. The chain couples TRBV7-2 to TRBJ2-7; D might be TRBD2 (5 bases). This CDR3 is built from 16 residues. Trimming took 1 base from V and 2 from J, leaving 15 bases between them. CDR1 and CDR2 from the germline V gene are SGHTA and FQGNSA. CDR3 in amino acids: CASSLGGPLLPYEQYF. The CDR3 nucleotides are TGTGCCAGCAGCTTAGGAGGGCCACTACTCCCCTACGAGCAGTACTTC.

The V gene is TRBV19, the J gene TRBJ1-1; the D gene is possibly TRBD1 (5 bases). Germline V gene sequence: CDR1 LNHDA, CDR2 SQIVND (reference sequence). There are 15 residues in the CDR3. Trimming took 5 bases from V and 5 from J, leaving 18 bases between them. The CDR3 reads CASSLTGTRGTEAFF. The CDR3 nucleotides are TGTGCCAGTAGTTTAACCGGGACGCGGGGGACTGAAGCTTTCTTT.

CDR3 residues: CASSEAGTVGVEAFF. DNA for the CDR3: TGTGCCAGCAGTGAGGCCGGGACAGTGGGCGTTGAAGCTTTCTTT. The chain joins TRBV2 to TRBJ1-1; 7 nucleotides line up with TRBD1. Germline CDR1 and CDR2: SNHLY and FYNNEI. V lost 3 bases, J lost 7 bases, and 11 bases stayed unmatched. This CDR3 has 15 residues.

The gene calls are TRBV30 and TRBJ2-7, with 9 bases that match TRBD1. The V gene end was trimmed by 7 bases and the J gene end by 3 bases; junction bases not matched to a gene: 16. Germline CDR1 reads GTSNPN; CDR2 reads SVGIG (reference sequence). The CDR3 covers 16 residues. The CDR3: CAFSRDRVAQRYEQYF. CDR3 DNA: TGTGCCTTTTCCCGGGACAGGGTGGCCCAGCGCTACGAGCAGTACTTC.

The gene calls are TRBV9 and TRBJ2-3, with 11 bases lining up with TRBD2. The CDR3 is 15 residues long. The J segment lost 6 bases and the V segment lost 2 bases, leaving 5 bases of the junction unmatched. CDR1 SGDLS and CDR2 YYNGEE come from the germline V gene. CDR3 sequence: CASSVSSGGWDTQYF. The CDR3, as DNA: TGTGCCAGCAGCGTCTCTAGCGGGGGGTGGGATACGCAGTATTTT.

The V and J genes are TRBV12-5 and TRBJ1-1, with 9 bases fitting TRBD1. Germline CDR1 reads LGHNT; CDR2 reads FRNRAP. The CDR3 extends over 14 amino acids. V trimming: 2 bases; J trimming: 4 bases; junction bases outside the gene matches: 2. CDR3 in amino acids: CASGLQQGATEAFF. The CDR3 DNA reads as TGTGCTAGTGGTTTGCAACAGGGGGCCACTGAAGCTTTCTTT.

CDR3 bases: TGTGCCAGCAGCCACCGGGACAGCAACACCGGGGAGCTGTTTTTT. Protein: CASSHRDSNTGELFF. The chain recombines TRBV7-9 with TRBJ2-2, with 7 bases identical to TRBD1. The CDR3 is 15 residues long. Germline V gives CDR1 SEHNR, CDR2 FQNEAQ (reference sequence). Trimming cost V 5 bases and J 2 bases; bases outside gene matches: 5.

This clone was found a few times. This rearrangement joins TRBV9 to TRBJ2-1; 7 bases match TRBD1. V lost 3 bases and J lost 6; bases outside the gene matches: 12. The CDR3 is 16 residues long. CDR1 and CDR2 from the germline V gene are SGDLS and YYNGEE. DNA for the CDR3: TGTGCCAGCAGCGAACAGGACCGGGACAGTTTCAATGAGCAGTTCTTC. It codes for CASSEQDRDSFNEQFF. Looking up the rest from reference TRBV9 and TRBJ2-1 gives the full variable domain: DSGVTQTPKHLITATGQRVTLRCSPRSGDLSVYWYQQSLDQGLQFLIQYYNGEERAKGNILERFSAQQFPDLHSELNLSSLELGDSALYFCASSEQDRDSFNEQFFGPGTRLTVL.

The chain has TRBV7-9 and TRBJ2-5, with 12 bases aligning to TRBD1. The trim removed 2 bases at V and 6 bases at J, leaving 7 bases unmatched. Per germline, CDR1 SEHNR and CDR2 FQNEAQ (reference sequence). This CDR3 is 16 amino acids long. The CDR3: CASSLMGQGALKTQYF. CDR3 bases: TGTGCCAGCAGCTTAATGGGACAGGGGGCGTTAAAGACCCAGTACTTC. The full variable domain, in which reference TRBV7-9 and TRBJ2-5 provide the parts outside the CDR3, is DTGVSQNPRHKITKRGQNVTFRCDPISEHNRLYWYRQTLGQGPEFLTYFQNEAQLEKSRLLSDRFSAERPKGSFSTLEIQRTEQGDSAMYLCASSLMGQGALKTQYFGPGTRLLVL.

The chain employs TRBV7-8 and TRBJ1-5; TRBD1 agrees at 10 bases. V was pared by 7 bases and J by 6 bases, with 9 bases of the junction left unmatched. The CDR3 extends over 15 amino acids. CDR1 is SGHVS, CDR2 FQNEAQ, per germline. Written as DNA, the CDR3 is TGTGCCAGCACCACAGACAGGGGGCTTGGTCAGCCCCAGCATTTT. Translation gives CASTTDRGLGQPQHF.

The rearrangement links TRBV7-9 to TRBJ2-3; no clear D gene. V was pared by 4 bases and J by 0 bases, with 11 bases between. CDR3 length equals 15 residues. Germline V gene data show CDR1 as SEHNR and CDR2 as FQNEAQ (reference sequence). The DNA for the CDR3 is TGTGCCAGCAGCTCCGCGGTATCTAGCACAGATACGCAGTATTTT. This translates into CASSSAVSSTDTQYF.

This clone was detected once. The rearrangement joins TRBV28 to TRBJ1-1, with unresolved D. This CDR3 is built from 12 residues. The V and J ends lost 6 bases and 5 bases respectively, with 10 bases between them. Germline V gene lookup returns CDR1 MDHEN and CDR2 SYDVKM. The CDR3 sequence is CASRRVGTEAFF. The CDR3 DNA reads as TGTGCCAGCAGGAGGGTAGGGACTGAAGCTTTCTTT. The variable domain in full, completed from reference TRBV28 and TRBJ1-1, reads DVKVTQSSRYLVKRTGEKVFLECVQDMDHENMFWYRQDPGLGLRLIYFSYDVKMKEKGDIPEGYSVSREKKERFSLILESASTNQTSMYLCASRRVGTEAFFGQGTRLTVV.

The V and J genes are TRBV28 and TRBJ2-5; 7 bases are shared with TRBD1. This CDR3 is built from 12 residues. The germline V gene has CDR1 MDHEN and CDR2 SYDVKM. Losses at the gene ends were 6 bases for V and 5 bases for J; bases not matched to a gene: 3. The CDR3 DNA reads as TGTGCCAGCAGAGGGGGCTGGGAGACCCAGTACTTC. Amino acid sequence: CASRGGWETQYF.

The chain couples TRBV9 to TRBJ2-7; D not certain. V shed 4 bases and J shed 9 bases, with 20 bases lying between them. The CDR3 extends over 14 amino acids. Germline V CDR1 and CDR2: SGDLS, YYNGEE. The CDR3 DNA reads TGTGCCAGCAGCCCGACGACGGCAACTCCGGGGCAGTACTTC. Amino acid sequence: CASSPTTATPGQYF.

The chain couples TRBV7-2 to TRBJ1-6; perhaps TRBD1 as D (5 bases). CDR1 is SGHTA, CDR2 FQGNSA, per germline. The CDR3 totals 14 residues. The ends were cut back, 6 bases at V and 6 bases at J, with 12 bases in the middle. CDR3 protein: CASRPGFGNSPLHF. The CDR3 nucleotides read TGTGCCAGCAGGCCAGGGTTTGGTAATTCACCCCTCCACTTT.

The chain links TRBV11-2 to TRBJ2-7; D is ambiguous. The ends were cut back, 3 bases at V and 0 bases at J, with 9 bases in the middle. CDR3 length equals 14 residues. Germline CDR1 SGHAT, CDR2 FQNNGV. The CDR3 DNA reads TGTGCCAGCAGCTTTCGCCCTAGCTCCTACGAGCAGTACTTC. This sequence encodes CASSFRPSSYEQYF.

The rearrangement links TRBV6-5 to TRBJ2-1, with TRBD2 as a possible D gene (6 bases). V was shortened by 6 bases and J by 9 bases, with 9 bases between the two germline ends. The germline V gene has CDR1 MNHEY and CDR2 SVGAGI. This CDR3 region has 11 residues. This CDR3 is CASRGGTEQFF. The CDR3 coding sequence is TGTGCCAGCAGGGGGGGAACTGAGCAGTTCTTC.

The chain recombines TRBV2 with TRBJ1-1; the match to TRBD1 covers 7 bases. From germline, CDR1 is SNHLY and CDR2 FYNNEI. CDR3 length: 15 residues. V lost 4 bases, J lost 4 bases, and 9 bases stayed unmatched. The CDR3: CASSVYRQGGTEAFF. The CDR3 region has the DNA TGTGCCAGCAGTGTTTATCGGCAGGGGGGCACTGAAGCTTTCTTT.